The 10 T cell receptor beta chains listed next were all sequenced from one sample in a study of memory CD4+ T cells and cytomegalovirus serostatus. The protocol was immunoSEQ multiplex PCR, while the TCRdb copy is restricted to in-frame clones and leaves out a portion. The repertoire has approximately 40,000 clones, roughly three quarters of them found once; the top ten carry roughly 0.5%. Single viable CD3+CD4+CD8-CD45RO+ cells were sorted as the memory CD4+ T cells. Sample: memory CD4+ T cells from blood. Every receptor here comes from an adult in good health and CMV-seronegative.

This clone has only a few counts. This chain links TRBV30 with TRBJ1-2, with D possibly matching TRBD1 (5 bases). The CDR3 has 13 amino acids. Trimming removed 4 bases at V and 4 bases at J, with 13 bases between. Germline lookup yields CDR1 GTSNPN and CDR2 SVGIG (reference sequence). In nucleotides, the CDR3 is TGTGCCTGGATCCGGGACGGACCCTATGGCTACACCTTC. It specifies CAWIRDGPYGYTF.

Details on this clone: This sample also contains other DNA sequences that code for the same CDR3. This chain links TRBV5-8 with TRBJ1-3, with TRBD1 identical over 8 bases. CDR3 length: 15 amino acids. Per germline, CDR1 SGHTS and CDR2 YDEGEE. With V trimmed by 2 bases and J by 7 bases, 8 bases remained unmatched. For the CDR3, the DNA is TGTGCCAGCAGCTTTCGGACAGGGAGGTTGAACACCATATATTTT. This encodes CASSFRTGRLNTIYF.

The J gene is TRBJ1-5, the V gene TRBV27; 10 nucleotides line up with TRBD1. Unmatched junction bases numbered 5, after V lost 2 bases and J lost 7 bases. The germline gives CDR1 MNHEY, CDR2 SMNVEV (reference sequence). The CDR3 has 15 residues. In nucleotides, the CDR3 is TGTGCCAGCAGTTTACCAGGACAGGGGGAACAGCCCCAGCATTTT. Translation: CASSLPGQGEQPQHF.

The V gene is TRBV18, the J gene TRBJ2-7, with D tentatively TRBD2 (6 bases). Trimming pared 6 bases from V and 3 bases from J, leaving 15 bases between. CDR1 KGHSH and CDR2 LQKENI come from the germline V gene. The CDR3 contains 14 residues. DNA of the CDR3: TGTGCCAGCTCCCACGACGCGGGGAGCTACGAGCAGTACTTC. Translating gives CASSHDAGSYEQYF.

This clone came up a few times. J is TRBJ2-5 and V is TRBV5-7; TRBD2 might be the D (7 bases). TRBV5-7 counts as an open reading frame of uncertain function. V lost 0 bases to trimming and J lost 3 bases, with 15 bases between them. This CDR3 contains 16 residues. The CDR3 DNA sequence: TGTGCCAGCAGCTTGGCCCTGGGGAGGGGGGAAGAGACCCAGTACTTC. This sequence encodes CASSLALGRGEETQYF.

The chain carries TRBV7-2 and TRBJ2-7; D is unresolved. The CDR3 spans 14 residues. Germline CDR1 SGHTA, CDR2 FQGNSA. The ends were cut back, 5 bases at V and 3 bases at J, with 14 bases in the middle. The CDR3 coding sequence is TGTGCCAGCAGCCAAAGCCAAGGGTACTACGAGCAGTACTTC. Amino acids: CASSQSQGYYEQYF.

The chain uses TRBV19 and TRBJ2-3; 8 positions agree with TRBD1. The germline CDR1 and CDR2 sequences are LNHDA and SQIVND (reference sequence). The CDR3 is 15 residues long. V dropped 6 bases and J dropped 1; count of bases not matched to a gene: 6. This CDR3 is CASRWTGQGTDTQYF. The CDR3 region has the DNA TGTGCCAGTAGATGGACAGGGCAGGGCACAGATACGCAGTATTTT.

This chain links TRBV6-1 with TRBJ1-5; D unclear. Trimming stripped 7 bases from V and 0 bases from J, with 7 bases between. The CDR3 runs to 13 residues. Germline V gives CDR1 MNHNS, CDR2 SASEGT. CDR3 residues: CASIEGSNQPQHF. CDR3 DNA: TGTGCCAGCATCGAAGGTAGCAATCAGCCCCAGCATTTT.

This clone came up a few times. This chain connects TRBV5-5 to TRBJ2-3; tentative D call: TRBD1 (6 bases). V was trimmed by 0 bases and J by 2 bases, leaving 10 bases between them. Germline values: CDR1 SGHKS, CDR2 YYEKEE (reference sequence). The CDR3 covers 15 residues. CDR3 protein: CASSLGMGATDTQYF. The CDR3 DNA follows: TGTGCCAGCAGCTTGGGAATGGGGGCCACAGATACGCAGTATTTT.

This clone has more than one count but fewer than ten. The J gene is TRBJ2-7, the V gene TRBV6-1, with D perhaps TRBD2 (5 bases). Germline V gene data show CDR1 as MNHNS and CDR2 as SASEGT. The V end lost 7 bases, the J end lost 7 bases, and 17 bases lay between the germline ends. The CDR3 has 13 amino acids. Here the CDR3 reads CASKAQLEGEQYF. Here the CDR3 DNA reads TGTGCCAGCAAAGCACAGCTAGAGGGAGAGCAGTACTTC.